This note documents a single T cell receptor beta chain sequence. CDR3 length equals 17 residues. The J segment lost 4 bases and the V segment lost 0 bases, leaving 11 bases of the junction unmatched. Germline values: CDR1 GTSNPN, CDR2 SVGIG (reference sequence). Indicated treatment: roughly 19 received Ad26.COV2.S at low or high dose, single or two shots; roughly 5 received placebo; per-sample allocation not given. Specimen acquisition occurred on day 63 following the initial vaccine or placebo injection. Here immunoSEQ multiplex PCR was the method, and the copy in TCRdb shows in-frame clones only, minus some. The table lists about 400,000 clones, about nine tenths of them singletons. This sample stems from a study of Ad26.COV2.S vaccination and SARS-CoV-2 variants.

The chain has TRBV30 and TRBJ1-5; TRBD1 agrees at 8 bases. The receptor was derived from a person aged 18 to 65 who received the Ad26.COV2.S COVID-19 vaccine or a placebo. Sequenced material: peripheral blood, taken in a trial of Ad26.COV2.S vaccine versus placebo. CDR3 sequence (DNA): TGTGCCTGGAGTGTAGAGACAGGGGTCCCGAATAATCAGCCCCAGCATTTT. Translating it yields CAWSVETGVPNNQPQHF.